Here is one T cell receptor (beta chain) with its context. The data are from a study of blood T cell repertoires in COVID-19. Background on the study: PBMCs, B-cell-depleted T cells, or T cells provided the cDNA or gDNA that made up the material.

The length of the CDR3 is 14 residues. Germline CDR1 is SNHLY and CDR2 is FYNNEI. Trimming removed 2 bases at V and 6 bases at J, with 8 bases between. Original methodology: It was from reference gene primer amplification that nucleated cell counts were estimated. Data came from immunoSEQ multiplex PCR; TCRdb stores just in-frame clones and leaves some out. That table supplies the V and J calls and clone size; D and trimming were determined from the DNA. This sample yields 150,000 to 200,000 clones, of which 82% are seen a single time; 11% belongs to the top ten. Participants reported their clinical history, and cohort assignment relied on those reports.

Input material: PBMCs or T cells enriched from blood (not recorded which). The V call is TRBV2, the J call TRBJ1-6; TRBD1 is a possible D gene (5 bases). The TCR originated in a man aged 45-60 years who had recovered from COVID-19. CDR3 DNA sequence: TGTGCCAGCAGTGAACCAGGGATTAATTCACCCCTCCACTTT. Its translation is CASSEPGINSPLHF.